The 3 T cell receptor beta chains below all came from one sample that was sequenced in a study of blood T cell repertoires in COVID-19. The data were produced by immunoSEQ multiplex PCR, yet TCRdb's version contains in-frame clones alone and is incomplete. This table holds over 85,000 clones, 80% to 90% found once. Sequencing was performed on peripheral blood. The receptor source for this set is a woman of 80 years or more with acute or convalescent COVID-19.

This rearrangement joins TRBV2 to TRBJ2-1; TRBD2 matches at 8 bases. The CDR3 length is 16 residues. Per germline, CDR1 SNHLY and CDR2 FYNNEI. J lost 3 bases, V lost 6 bases, and 10 bases had no gene match. CDR3 in amino acids: CASRVPGLVLYNEQFF. The CDR3, as DNA: TGTGCCAGCAGAGTCCCGGGACTAGTTCTCTACAATGAGCAGTTCTTC.

This chain joins TRBV29-1 and TRBJ1-1; tentative D call: TRBD1 (6 bases). The CDR3 length is 14 residues. V was clipped by 4 bases and J by 0 bases, with 12 bases between them. Germline CDR1 reads SQVTM; CDR2 reads ANQGSEA. The CDR3 loop reads CSVAKTGMNTEAFF. As DNA, the CDR3 is TGCAGCGTTGCCAAGACAGGTATGAACACTGAAGCTTTCTTT.

This clone was observed a single time. The chain has TRBV30 and TRBJ2-7; TRBD1 aligns across 10 bases. The CDR3 consists of 14 residues. Germline V gives CDR1 GTSNPN, CDR2 SVGIG (reference sequence). V lost 3 bases to trimming and J lost 6 bases; unmatched junction nucleotides: 8. Written as DNA, the CDR3 is TGTGCCTGGAGGGTTGGGACAGGGGTACGCGAGCAGTACTTC. Protein product: CAWRVGTGVREQYF. The full variable domain, completed using reference TRBV30 and TRBJ2-7, is SQTIHQWPATLVQPVGSPLSLECTVEGTSNPNLYWYRQAAGRGLQLLFYSVGIGQISSEVPQNLSASRPQDRQFILSSKKLLLSDSGFYLCAWRVGTGVREQYFGPGTRLTVT.